This T cell receptor beta chain comes out of a study of cytomegalovirus exposure and HLA in healthy donors (TCRdb year 2017). Background on the whole study: An earlier analysis of roughly 630 of the donors reported 250 to 350 Gb of sequence data and roughly 110 million unique TCR beta sequences from roughly 180 million T cells. An early release that covered several hundred HLA-typed donors contained approximately 320 gigabases of sequencing data and tens of millions of unique TCR sequences. Among the roughly 370 genotyped donors, under 90% belonged to the genetic ancestry cluster associated with self-reported Caucasian donors. The aim of the study was to test whether cataloging public T cell receptors could identify signatures of past pathogen exposure. The study used immunosequencing to profile the T cell repertoires of more than 650 subjects and linked those repertoires to cytomegalovirus serostatus. Along with the roughly 610-subject first cohort, a separate validation cohort of over a hundred different subjects was used. The study combined high-throughput TCR immunosequencing, statistical association of individual TCRs with disease status, and machine learning to predict cytomegalovirus infection status. In a later analysis, previously published TCR beta repertoires from roughly 710 donors were re-analyzed and high-resolution HLA genotyping was added so that TCR occurrence patterns could be studied. Rather than drawing on any new phenotypic data, the later analysis identified candidate immune exposures from TCR beta sequences and the way those sequences occurred across donors. In an earlier analysis of over 550 of the donors, high-throughput TCR beta sequencing was used to judge whether each TCR beta V gene segment behaved as functional or pseudogenic. Donor age, sex, ethnicity and CMV serostatus were compiled alongside the repertoire data. Genome-wide SNP genotypes for about 65% of the 666 donors were used in a later genetic analysis, which treated that subset as a discovery cohort. All discovery cohort repertoires had been generated using a single sequencing platform. Both class I and class II loci were covered by HLA typing, at four-digit resolution. Typing coverage varied by locus: roughly 629-630 donors for A, B, C, DRB1 and DQB1; more than 500 for DQA1; nearly 610 for DPA1; some 470 for DPB1. About 5 DR-DQ haplotypes were handled as single units for association and clustering, since linkage in the cohort was strong. On average, roughly 240,000 unique TCR beta nucleotide sequences were sequenced per donor among 398 genotyped donors of the cohort, with roughly 19% of those sequences being non-productive. The full study reports these points: A later genetic analysis associated a missense DCLRE1C variant with V-gene and J-gene trimming of TCR beta chains, and an independent cohort replicated the association. According to a later analysis, most CMV-associated TCR beta chains appeared to be HLA-restricted, and the HLA associations seemed to be driven largely by CMV exposure. A later analysis found that HLA-associated TCR beta chains were more clonally expanded and had lower generation probabilities than equally common non-associated chains. Cytomegalovirus status was reported to be diagnosed by the classifier with high specificity and sensitivity in both the original and validation cohorts. In a later analysis, the rate of TCR association differed among HLA loci, with DRB1 alleles having the most associated TCRs and HLA-C alleles having the fewest. Presence/absence analyses assumed roughly uniform sequencing depth across donors, an assumption that may not hold. Because counts were too low, more than 15 rarely observed V segments, including chromosome 9 orphons, were left out of the earlier analysis of some 600 of the donors. In vitro tests confirmed that a few of the cytomegalovirus-associated TCR beta chains recognize cytomegalovirus antigens. Most TCR sequences were observed very rarely across donors, whereas some public TCRs were present in many individuals. A further reported finding was that TCR beta sequences accurately predicted the HLA-A and HLA-B alleles for most subjects in the first cohort. A cluster of highly shared sequence variants was judged likely to represent a technical artifact of the sequencing pipeline. An earlier analysis of 587 of the donors showed that most TCR beta V segments appeared in productive rearrangements either about 87% or about 30% of the time, which broadly matched IMGT annotations. The authors suggested that the approach could potentially be extended to other disease states and immunological phenotypes. When HLA alleles, especially DR and DQ, strongly co-occurred, attributing TCR associations to individual alleles was difficult. In this cohort, only TCR beta chains were sequenced, and detectable features were limited by the absence of alpha or paired-chain data. HLA typing was unavailable for some donors at each locus, so association tests used only the typed subset. Linkage disequilibrium might explain the correlated functional status among segregating V segments, but an unknown experimental factor could not be ruled out. The study listed 164 TCR beta chains as associated with cytomegalovirus. For the cohort, immune exposure information was limited to CMV serostatus. In a later genetic analysis, fewer N-insertions in productive TCRs were reported among donors in an Asian-associated ancestry cluster than the approximately 710-donor mean. In a later analysis, some 18,000 TCR beta sequences were associated with specific HLA alleles at a false discovery rate of 0.05. A later analysis reported that several top co-occurrence clusters appeared linked to parvovirus B19, influenza, CMV and Epstein-Barr virus.

Of note for this clone: Its antigen remains undetermined. No qualities accompany the bases; no much larger clone lies one base away.

The cohort was made up of hundreds of healthy bone marrow donors. All cohort members were sampled while nominally healthy, although unrecorded immune exposures were likely present. The donor tested CMV seronegative and was one of the 352 seronegative cohort members. A peripheral blood sample was collected from each donor, and TCR beta sequencing was performed on peripheral blood mononuclear cells. Genomic DNA was extracted from the blood cell samples with the Qiagen DNeasy Blood Extraction Kit. Library preparation was by the immunoSEQ multiplex PCR assay. A mixture of 60 forward primers for TCR Vbeta segments and 13 reverse primers for TCR Jbeta segments was used in the multiplex PCR. Amplification of the CDR3 region of rearranged TCR beta genes was performed with a multiplex PCR assay on genomic DNA. The Illumina HiSeq System was used to sequence the amplified TCR beta libraries as 87-base-pair reads. The study's own analysis went as follows. Across the 500 to 750 repertoires, a later analysis counted some 81 million unique TCR beta chains, some 11 million of which were shared by at least two donors. Raw reads were error-corrected and collapsed into unique sequences by a nearest-neighbor algorithm in which closely related sequences were merged to remove PCR and sequencing errors. V, D and J gene segments were assigned by aligning CDR3 sequences to IMGT reference sequences. For a sequence to be retained, a match of at least six nucleotides to both a V gene segment and a J gene segment was required. A rearrangement was called productive if the CDR3 had no stop codons and remained in frame with V and J, and every other rearrangement was called non-productive. CDR3 was defined according to IMGT convention as the region running from the second conserved V-encoded cysteine to the conserved J-encoded phenylalanine. The earlier analysis of a few hundred of the donors excluded any sequence lacking an unambiguous match to a single V gene segment. An earlier analysis of 587 of the donors classified V segments as functional when productive rearrangements were above 56.7% and as segregating when the standard deviation between donors was above 5%. A statistical classification framework was built for diagnosing cytomegalovirus status from the catalog of TCR beta chain sequences. In a later analysis, TCR nucleotide sequences were compared against IMGT/GENE-DB human TR gene sequences so that V and J genes could be assigned. A later analysis assigned CDR3 sequences and most-parsimonious VDJ recombination scenarios with the TCRdist pipeline. A later analysis defined each TCR beta chain by its CDR3 amino acid sequence plus V-gene family, and excluded reads lacking a unique V-gene family. As a way to deal with suspected cross-contamination and a sequencing artifact, a later analysis dropped roughly 620 nucleotide sequences that were highly shared and had low generation probability. In a later analysis, a clonal expansion index was calculated for each public chain from normalized within-repertoire ranks of inferred template counts. In a later analysis, generation probabilities were computed using a VDJ recombination model fitted to out-of-frame rearrangements, and the results were checked against IGoR. In a later analysis, TCR-TCR, TCR-HLA and TCR-CMV co-occurrence was scored with hypergeometric tests, and a repertoire-size bias correction was applied to TCR pairs. To estimate false discovery rates, a later analysis permuted the HLA or CMV assignments 20 times. In a later analysis, co-occurring TCRs were grouped using DBSCAN, with TCRdist sequence similarity added in when clustering inside HLA-allele-positive subsets. For co-occurrence clustering, repertoires with fewer than 30,000 or more than 120,000 public chains were excluded, along with a handful of repertoires with anomalous nucleotide sharing. TCRdb holds this immuneACCESS table with in-frame rearrangements only. Some clones are missing; in checked studies, unresolved V genes explain under half, and the rest has no known cause. Clonal size and the V and J genes are those of that table, whereas D and trimming came from the DNA. Here the sample has a few hundred thousand clones; roughly 80% occur a single time. Around 3% of the sample is held by the ten biggest clonotypes.

This TCR was sampled from a man aged 30-40 years in good health and CMV-seronegative. Sequencing used PBMCs.

The bases read TGTGCCAGCAGCTTAGCGGCCCAGGCAGATGGCTACACCTTC. This encodes CASSLAAQADGYTF. Recombination joined TRBV7-9 with TRBJ1-2, with no confident D gene call. CDR1 and CDR2, looked up from the germline V gene (reference sequence), are SEHNR and FQNEAQ. Counted from cysteine to phenylalanine, this CDR3 has 14 amino acids. The sequence is cut down to CDR3 DNA, 42 bases in frame from base 1. Trimming costs V 0 bases and J 6 bases, and their ends lie 11 bases apart.